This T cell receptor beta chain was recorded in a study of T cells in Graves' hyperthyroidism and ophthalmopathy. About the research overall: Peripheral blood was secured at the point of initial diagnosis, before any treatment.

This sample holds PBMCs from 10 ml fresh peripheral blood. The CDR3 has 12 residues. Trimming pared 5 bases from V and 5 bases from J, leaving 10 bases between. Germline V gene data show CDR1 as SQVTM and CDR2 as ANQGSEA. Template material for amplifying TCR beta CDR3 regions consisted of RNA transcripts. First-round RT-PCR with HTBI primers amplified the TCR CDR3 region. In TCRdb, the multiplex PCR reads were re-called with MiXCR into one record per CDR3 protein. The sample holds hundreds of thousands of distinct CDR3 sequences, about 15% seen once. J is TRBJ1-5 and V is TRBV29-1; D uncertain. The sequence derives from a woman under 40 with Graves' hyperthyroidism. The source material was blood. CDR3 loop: CSVSDGDQPQHF. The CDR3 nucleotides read TGCAGCGTTAGTGACGGGGATCAGCCCCAGCATTTT.